Below, 30 T cell receptor beta chains from the same sample are listed, as sequenced in a study of T cells expressing NK-cell markers. From the 5' RACE reads, TCRdb lists one entry per CDR3 protein and no DNA. This sample contains over 350,000 distinct CDR3 sequences. Material: blood T cells: a sorted CD56 or NKG2C T cell subset, CD4+ or CD8+ T cells, or bulk PBMC T cells (not recorded which). These receptors originate from a woman aged 50 to 60 in good health.

The chain recombines TRBV5-1 with TRBJ2-1; TCRdb proposes TRBD2, but this gene call is untestable without DNA. Looked up from germline, CDR1 is SGHRS and CDR2 is YFSETQ. The length of the CDR3 is 15 residues. The CDR3 loop is CASSLYGSEVNEQFF.

This chain joins TRBV6-1 and TRBJ2-5; absent DNA, TCRdb's TRBD2 call cannot be checked. The CDR3 consists of 19 residues. Germline V CDR1 and CDR2: MNHNS, SASEGT. CDR3 residues: CASSVSQTRLAGLQETQYF.

The CDR3 loop reads CASSFLASYEQYF. This rearrangement joins TRBV7-9 to TRBJ2-7; TCRdb names TRBD2, which stays unverified in the absence of DNA. CDR3 length: 13 residues. Germline V gene data show CDR1 as SEHNR and CDR2 as FQNEAQ (reference sequence).

V is TRBV2 and J is TRBJ2-1. The germline gives CDR1 SNHLY, CDR2 FYNNEI. CDR3 size: 13 residues. The CDR3 loop reads CASREARNGEQFF.

V usage is TRBV11-2 and J usage is TRBJ2-1; the D gene TCRdb calls, TRBD2, cannot be checked with no DNA. The CDR3 consists of 15 residues. Germline V gives CDR1 SGHAT, CDR2 FQNNGV. The CDR3 spells CASSLGFGLDNEQFF.

This chain connects TRBV20-1 to TRBJ1-5. The CDR3 totals 13 residues. Germline CDR1 and CDR2: DFQATT and SNEGSKA (reference sequence). The chain's CDR3 is CSAEGLSNQPQHF.

The V gene is TRBV6-5, the J gene TRBJ2-5; TCRdb's D gene call, TRBD1, goes unchecked for lack of DNA. CDR1 MNHEY and CDR2 SVGAGI come from the germline V gene. The CDR3 runs 11 residues. CDR3 protein: CASSPGTEVYF.

The chain has TRBV2 and TRBJ2-4; TCRdb outputs TRBD1, but without DNA this stays unchecked. Germline V gene lookup returns CDR1 SNHLY and CDR2 FYNNEI. The CDR3 runs to 13 residues. The CDR3 here is CASSGQLKNIQYF.

The chain recombines TRBV5-1 with TRBJ2-7; TCRdb's D call, TRBD1, is unchecked because there is no DNA. CDR3 length: 14 residues. Germline values: CDR1 SGHRS, CDR2 YFSETQ. CDR3 amino acids: CASSPGGGFDEQYF.

The chain links TRBV27 to TRBJ2-1. Germline CDR1 and CDR2: MNHEY and SMNVEV (reference sequence). This CDR3 is built from 14 residues. The CDR3 protein is CASSPYGVVNEQFF.

The CDR3 reads CSARVDRVVSNEQFF. The chain joins TRBV20-1 to TRBJ2-1; the TCRdb D gene call, TRBD1, has no DNA to confirm it. Germline V CDR1 and CDR2: DFQATT, SNEGSKA (reference sequence). The CDR3 contains 15 residues.

The chain is built from TRBV11-3 and TRBJ2-1; TCRdb selects TRBD1, and the lack of DNA leaves this call unchecked. The CDR3 loop spans 14 amino acids. From germline, CDR1 is SGHNT and CDR2 YENEEA. CDR3: CASSFRDSYNEQFF.

This sequence joins TRBV12-3 or TRBV12-4 and TRBJ2-7. This CDR3 contains 12 residues. The CDR3 sequence is CASRTRTSEQYF.

The chain joins TRBV6-1 to TRBJ1-2. The CDR3 extends over 12 amino acids. The V gene's germline CDR1 is MNHNS and CDR2 SASEGT. The CDR3: CASQATNYGYTF.

The gene calls are TRBV18 and TRBJ1-4. Germline lookup yields CDR1 KGHSH and CDR2 LQKENI. The CDR3 covers 13 residues. This CDR3 is CASSKDTNEKLFF.

The chain recombines TRBV24-1 with TRBJ2-6; with no DNA, the TCRdb D assignment of TRBD1 cannot be verified. The CDR3 spans 18 residues. Germline lookup yields CDR1 KGHDR and CDR2 SFDVKD. CDR3 loop: CATSDMGQGGSGANVLTF.

The V and J genes are TRBV2 and TRBJ2-1. From germline, CDR1 is SNHLY and CDR2 FYNNEI. The CDR3 sequence is 15 residues long. The CDR3 reads CASSEVIASHNEQFF.

The V and J genes are TRBV20-1 and TRBJ2-1; TCRdb returns TRBD1, unconfirmable since there is no DNA. The CDR3 sequence is 15 residues long. Per germline, CDR1 DFQATT and CDR2 SNEGSKA (reference sequence). CDR3 sequence reads: CSARALDWVDNEQFF.

The chain couples TRBV7-2 to TRBJ2-1; TCRdb gives TRBD2 as the D gene, but with no DNA this cannot be confirmed. The CDR3 covers 16 residues. The germline gives CDR1 SGHTA, CDR2 FQGNSA. The CDR3 reads CASSRPGTASYNEQFF.

The chain uses TRBV6-1 and TRBJ2-5; TCRdb outputs TRBD1, but without DNA this stays unchecked. The CDR3 has 13 residues. Germline values: CDR1 MNHNS, CDR2 SASEGT. The CDR3 spells CASSSKGRETQYF.

The V and J genes are TRBV7-2 and TRBJ2-1; lacking DNA, the TRBD2 call made by TCRdb goes unchecked. Germline-derived CDR1 and CDR2 are SGHTA and FQGNSA. The CDR3 contains 14 residues. CDR3: CASSLAGTSNEQFF.

The chain has TRBV11-2 and TRBJ2-7; the D call from TCRdb, TRBD1, cannot be confirmed without DNA. This CDR3 region has 15 residues. The germline V gene encodes CDR1 SGHAT and CDR2 FQNNGV. CDR3 amino acids: CASSFLGTGPIRGYF.

The chain uses TRBV5-1 and TRBJ2-5; no DNA is available, so the TRBD2 call from TCRdb remains unchecked. CDR1 and CDR2 from the germline V gene are SGHRS and YFSETQ. This CDR3 comprises 21 residues. The chain's CDR3 is CASSLERPPSGRASERETQYF.

The V gene is TRBV3-1, the J gene TRBJ2-1; TCRdb proposes TRBD2, but this gene call is untestable without DNA. The CDR3 contains 19 residues. Germline V CDR1 and CDR2: LGHDT, YNNKEL (reference sequence). The CDR3 region is CASSQGPAGAVGATNEQFF.

This chain connects TRBV10-3 to TRBJ2-3. CDR1 is ENHRY, CDR2 SYGVKD, per germline. The CDR3 contains 13 residues. This CDR3 is CATWVPKTDTQYF.

Here the CDR3 reads CATSRDQQGAQYF. The chain joins TRBV15 to TRBJ2-3; TCRdb indicates TRBD1, and absent DNA this call remains unverified. There are 13 residues in the CDR3. Germline values: CDR1 LNHNV, CDR2 YYDKDF (reference sequence).

J is TRBJ2-5 and V is TRBV5-1; TCRdb selects TRBD1, and the lack of DNA leaves this call unchecked. Germline assignment: CDR1 SGHRS and CDR2 YFSETQ. The CDR3 length is 15 residues. The CDR3 loop is CASSYTGTGAETQYF.

The V call is TRBV29-1, the J call TRBJ2-2. The CDR3 runs to 13 residues. The germline gives CDR1 SQVTM, CDR2 ANQGSEA. The CDR3 spells CSVDEGYTGELFF.

The J gene is TRBJ2-5, the V gene TRBV21-1; TCRdb proposes TRBD2, but this gene call is untestable without DNA. TRBV21-1 is reported as a pseudogene. The CDR3 covers 16 residues. CDR3 amino acids: CASSKAPGLAGETQYF.

The V call is TRBV11-3, the J call TRBJ2-7; TCRdb's assignment of TRBD1 cannot be checked, as there is no DNA. This CDR3 comprises 13 residues. Germline V gene sequence: CDR1 SGHNT, CDR2 YENEEA. Here the CDR3 reads CASGRDRDYEQYF.